This is a list of T cell receptor beta chains from one sample in a study of T cells in Graves' hyperthyroidism and ophthalmopathy. MiXCR was run by TCRdb on the multiplex PCR reads, yielding one entry per CDR3 protein. The table has over 700,000 distinct CDR3 sequences, around 40% seen once. What was sequenced was blood. These receptors came from a woman in her forties with Graves' hyperthyroidism. The CDR3 runs from the conserved cysteine through the conserved F or W. The order of the fields is clone size, D gene, J gene, V gene, CDR3 protein, CDR3 DNA. A D gene is named only where the DNA matches it firmly. Clone size is not always given. Where it is, it says once, few, many or a class for expanded clones.

.,.,TRBJ1-1,TRBV7-9,CASSLAKVGVGTEAFF,TGTGCCAGCAGCTTGGCCAAAGTGGGGGTCGGCACTGAAGCTTTCTTT
many,TRBD1,TRBJ1-1,TRBV19,CASSIDRGLNTEAFF,TGTGCCAGTAGTATAGACAGGGGGCTGAACACTGAAGCTTTCTTT
.,.,TRBJ2-5,TRBV7-2,CASRGQGGKQETQYF,TGTGCCAGCAGGGGACAAGGGGGGAAGCAAGAGACCCAGTACTTC
many,TRBD2,TRBJ2-5,TRBV7-2,CASSLGGLAVSTQYF,TGTGCCAGCAGCTTAGGGGGACTAGCGGTGTCGACCCAGTACTTC
many,.,TRBJ2-5,TRBV2,CASRVDRMSQETQYF,TGTGCCAGCAGGGTAGACAGGATGTCTCAAGAGACCCAGTACTTC
few,TRBD2,TRBJ2-7,TRBV20-1,CSGVGGGLYEQYF,TGCAGTGGGGTCGGCGGGGGTCTCTACGAGCAGTACTTC
few,TRBD1,TRBJ2-7,TRBV6-1,CASSEMGQTYEQYF,TGTGCCAGCAGTGAAATGGGACAGACCTACGAGCAGTACTTC
.,TRBD1,TRBJ2-2,TRBV10-3,CASAPPGQGTGELFF,TGTGCCTCGGCCCCTCCGGGACAGGGTACCGGGGAGCTGTTTTTT
.,.,TRBJ1-1,TRBV5-1,CASSLALLDTDNTEASF,TGCGCCAGCAGCTTGGCCTTATTAGACACAGACAACACTGAAGCTTCCTTT
.,TRBD1,TRBJ2-5,TRBV2,CASRGPGQGEETQYF,TGTGCCAGCAGGGGACCGGGACAGGGGGAAGAGACCCAGTACTTC
few,.,TRBJ2-2,TRBV7-6,CASRSYRQVGELFF,TGTGCCAGCAGATCCTACAGACAGGTCGGGGAGCTGTTTTTT
many,TRBD2,TRBJ2-5,TRBV5-8,CASSKGLADQETQYF,TGTGCCAGCAGCAAGGGACTAGCGGATCAAGAGACCCAGTACTTC
many,.,TRBJ2-7,TRBV12-3/TRBV12-4,CASSTPHYEQYF,TGTGCCAGCAGCACACCCCACTACGAGCAGTACTTC
few,.,TRBJ1-2,TRBV12-3/TRBV12-4,CASSLKREANYGYTF,TGTGCCAGCAGTCTCAAACGGGAGGCCAACTATGGCTACACCTTC
.,.,TRBJ1-2,TRBV19,CASSPDRKGGYTF,TGTGCCAGTAGTCCCGATCGCAAAGGGGGCTACACCTTC
many,.,TRBJ1-1,TRBV20-1,CSARDLRGHTEAFF,TGCAGTGCTAGAGATCTGAGGGGACACACTGAAGCTTTCTTT
.,.,TRBJ2-2,TRBV7-2,CASSPAGSRGRELFF,TGTGCCAGCAGTCCCGCGGGCAGTCGGGGCCGGGAGCTGTTTTTT
many,.,TRBJ1-5,TRBV7-2,CASSFLGRSNQPQHF,TGTGCCAGCAGCTTTCTGGGCAGGTCTAATCAGCCCCAGCATTTT
many,.,TRBJ1-2,TRBV19,CASGSNYGYTF,TGTGCCAGTGGGTCTAACTATGGCTACACCTTC
.,.,TRBJ2-2,TRBV7-2,CASRTGRAGTGELFF,TGTGCCAGCAGGACAGGCCGGGCCGGCACCGGGGAGCTGTTTTTT
.,.,TRBJ2-2,TRBV7-2,CASSFGGGVNTGELFF,TGTGCCAGCAGCTTCGGGGGTGGGGTGAACACCGGGGAGCTGTTTTTT
few,.,TRBJ1-4,TRBV10-3,CAISEEDSGGVKLFF,TGTGCCATCAGTGAGGAGGACAGCGGGGGCGTCAAACTGTTTTTT
.,TRBD1,TRBJ1-2,TRBV19,CASRMGTVNYGYTF,TGTGCCAGTAGGATGGGGACAGTTAACTATGGCTACACCTTC
.,.,TRBJ1-5,TRBV7-2,CASSADSFGNQPQHF,TGTGCCAGCTCCGCCGACAGTTTTGGCAATCAGCCCCAGCATTTT
.,.,TRBJ2-7,TRBV6-1,CASSELKTRF,TGTGCCAGCAGTGAATTAAAGACCCGCTTC
.,TRBD1,TRBJ2-6,TRBV19,CASSINRGRRANVLTF,TGTGCCAGTAGTATCAATAGGGGGCGGAGGGCCAACGTCCTGACTTTC
.,.,TRBJ1-1,TRBV9,CASSQKGMNTEAFF,TGTGCCAGCAGCCAGAAAGGAATGAACACTGAAGCTTTCTTT
few,.,TRBJ1-5,TRBV7-9,CASSLVAPNQPQHF,TGTGCCAGCAGCTTAGTGGCGCCTAATCAGCCCCAGCATTTT
few,TRBD1,TRBJ1-1,TRBV20-1,CSAENLAGTGNTEAFF,TGCAGTGCTGAAAACCTAGCCGGGACAGGGAACACTGAAGCTTTCTTT
.,.,TRBJ1-4,TRBV12-3/TRBV12-4,CASNGYGEKLFF,TGTGCCAGCAATGGGTATGGTGAAAAACTGTTTTTT
.,.,TRBJ1-1,TRBV7-8,CASSSTNRGTEAFF,TGTGCCAGCAGCTCGACGAACCGGGGCACTGAAGCTTTCTTT
many,.,TRBJ1-1,TRBV7-9,CASSVAVSLNTEAFF,TGTGCCAGCAGCGTAGCCGTATCCCTGAACACTGAAGCTTTCTTT
.,TRBD2,TRBJ2-7,TRBV7-3,CASSLVSGGAARQYF,TGTGCCAGCAGCTTAGTTAGCGGGGGGGCCGCTAGGCAGTACTTC
few,.,TRBJ1-5,TRBV19,CASSMGRSLQPQHF,TGTGCCAGTAGTATGGGCAGGTCCCTTCAGCCCCAGCATTTT
once,TRBD2,TRBJ2-5,TRBV7-2,CASSPAGGRYQYF,TGTGCCAGCAGCCCAGCGGGGGGGCGGTACCAGTACTTC
.,TRBD1,TRBJ1-4,TRBV24-1,CATSETGREQHEKLFF,TGTGCCACCAGTGAGACAGGGCGAGAGCAGCATGAAAAACTGTTTTTT
many,.,TRBJ1-4,TRBV10-3,CAISESAGLGEKLFF,TGTGCCATCAGTGAGTCAGCAGGGTTAGGTGAAAAACTGTTTTTT
few,.,TRBJ1-2,TRBV19,CASHGGGATYGYTF,TGTGCCAGTCACGGGGGGGGCGCCACCTATGGCTACACCTTC
many,.,TRBJ1-1,TRBV14,CASSQQPGNTEAFF,TGTGCCAGCAGCCAGCAACCCGGGAACACTGAAGCTTTCTTT
.,.,TRBJ1-1,TRBV12-5,CASGPPVGAMSTEAFF,TGTGCTAGTGGTCCCCCCGTGGGAGCCATGAGCACTGAAGCTTTCTTT
few,.,TRBJ1-5,TRBV19,CASSFGGEQPQHF,TGTGCCAGTAGTTTTGGGGGCGAGCAGCCCCAGCATTTT
few,TRBD2,TRBJ2-5,TRBV7-9,CASSLTPAGGQETQYF,TGTGCCAGCAGCTTAACACCAGCGGGGGGGCAAGAGACCCAGTACTTC